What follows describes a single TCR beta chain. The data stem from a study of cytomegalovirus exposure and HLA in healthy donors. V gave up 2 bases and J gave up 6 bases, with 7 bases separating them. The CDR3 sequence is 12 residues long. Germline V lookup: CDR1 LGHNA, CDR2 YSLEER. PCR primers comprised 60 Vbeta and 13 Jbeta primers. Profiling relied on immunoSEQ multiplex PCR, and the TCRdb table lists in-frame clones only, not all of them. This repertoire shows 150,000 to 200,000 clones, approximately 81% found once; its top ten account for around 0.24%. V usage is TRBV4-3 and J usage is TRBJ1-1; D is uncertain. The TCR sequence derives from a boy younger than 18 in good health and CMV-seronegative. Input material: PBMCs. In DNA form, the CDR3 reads TGCGCCAGCAGCCAAATGGACTCTGAAGCTTTCTTT. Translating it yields CASSQMDSEAFF.